This record covers a single TCR beta chain. Its antigen is still unknown. This entry is derived from a study of cytomegalovirus exposure and HLA in healthy donors. Overall study: About 85 million unique TCRs from HLA-typed donors were held in an early release of data.

13 Jbeta primers and 60 Vbeta primers were used for the PCR. Sequencing used immunoSEQ multiplex PCR; TCRdb keeps in-frame clones, though not all of them. The data hold 80,000 or so clones, with over 60% observed a single time. With 8 bases removed from V and 4 bases from J, the gap between germline ends came to 17 bases. CDR3 length equals 15 residues. Germline V lookup: CDR1 LNHNV, CDR2 YYDKDF (reference sequence). Study observations and caveats: Later work found most CMV-associated TCR beta chains apparently HLA-restricted. Cytomegalovirus association was assigned to more than 150 TCR beta chains.

The V and J genes are TRBV15 and TRBJ2-2; D is possibly TRBD1 (6 bases). The receptor was derived from a man aged 35 to 55 in good health and CMV-seronegative. The specimen was PBMCs. CDR3 loop: CATQTGTTSTGELFF. DNA for the CDR3: TGTGCCACCCAGACCGGGACAACTTCCACCGGGGAGCTGTTTTTT.